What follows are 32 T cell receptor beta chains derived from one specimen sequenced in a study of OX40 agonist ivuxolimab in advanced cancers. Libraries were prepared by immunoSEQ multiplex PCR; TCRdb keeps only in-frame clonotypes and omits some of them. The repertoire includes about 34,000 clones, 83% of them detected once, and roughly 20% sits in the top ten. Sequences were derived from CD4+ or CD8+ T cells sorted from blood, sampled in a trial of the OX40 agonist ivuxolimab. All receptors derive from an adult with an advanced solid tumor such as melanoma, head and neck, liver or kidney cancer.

The CDR3 DNA reads as TGTGCCAGCAGCAGCCGTGGGGGGGGGCGCGCTGGCTACACCTTC. This gives the protein CASSSRGGGRAGYTF. The chain joins TRBV5-8 to TRBJ1-2; perhaps TRBD1 as D (6 bases). CDR1 SGHTS and CDR2 YDEGEE come from the germline V gene. The CDR3 runs 15 residues. V lost 4 bases to trimming and J lost 7 bases, with 20 bases between them.

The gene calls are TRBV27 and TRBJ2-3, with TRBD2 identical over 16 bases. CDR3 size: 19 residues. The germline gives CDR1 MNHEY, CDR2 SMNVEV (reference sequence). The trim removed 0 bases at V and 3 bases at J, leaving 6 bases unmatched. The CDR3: CASSLSFPGLAGGTDTQYF. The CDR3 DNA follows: TGTGCCAGCAGTTTATCCTTCCCGGGACTAGCGGGAGGGACAGATACGCAGTATTTT.

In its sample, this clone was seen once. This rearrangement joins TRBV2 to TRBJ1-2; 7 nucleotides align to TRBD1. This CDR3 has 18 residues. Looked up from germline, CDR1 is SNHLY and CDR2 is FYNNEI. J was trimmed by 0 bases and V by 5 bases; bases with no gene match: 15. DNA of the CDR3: TGTGCCAGCAGTCGAATCCCTCTGGGACAGTCATCTAACTATGGCTACACCTTC. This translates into CASSRIPLGQSSNYGYTF.

CDR3 residues: CASSFPWAGGVTDTQYF. The CDR3 DNA is TGTGCCAGCAGCTTTCCCTGGGCTGGGGGCGTCACAGATACGCAGTATTTT. The rearrangement links TRBV7-2 to TRBJ2-3; D perhaps matches TRBD1 (6 bases). CDR1 and CDR2 (germline): SGHTA, FQGNSA. V lost 3 bases and J lost 2, with 18 bases in between. There are 17 residues in the CDR3.

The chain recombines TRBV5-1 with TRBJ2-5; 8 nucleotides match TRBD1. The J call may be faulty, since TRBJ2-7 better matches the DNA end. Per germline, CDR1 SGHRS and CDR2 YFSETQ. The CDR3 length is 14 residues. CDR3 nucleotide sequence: TGCGCCAGCAGCTTGGCAGGGGGCTTCTTCGAGCAGTACTTC. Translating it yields CASSLAGGFFEQYF.

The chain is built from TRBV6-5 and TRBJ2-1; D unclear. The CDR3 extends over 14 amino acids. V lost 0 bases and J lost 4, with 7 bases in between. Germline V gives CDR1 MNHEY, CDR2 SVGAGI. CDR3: CASSYSPLYNEQFF. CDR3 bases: TGTGCCAGCAGTTACTCCCCTCTTTACAATGAGCAGTTCTTC.

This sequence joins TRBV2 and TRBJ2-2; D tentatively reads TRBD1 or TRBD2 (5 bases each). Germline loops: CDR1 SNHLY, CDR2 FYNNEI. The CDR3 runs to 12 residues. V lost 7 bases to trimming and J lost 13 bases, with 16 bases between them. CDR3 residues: CASTDGTQRLFF. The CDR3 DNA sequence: TGTGCCAGCACTGACGGGACCCAAAGGCTGTTTTTT.

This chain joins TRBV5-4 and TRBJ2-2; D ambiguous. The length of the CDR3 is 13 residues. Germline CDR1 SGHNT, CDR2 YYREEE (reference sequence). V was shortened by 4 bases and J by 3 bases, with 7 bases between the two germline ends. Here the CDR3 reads CASSRTDTGELFF. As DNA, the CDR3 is TGTGCCAGCAGCCGTACCGACACCGGGGAGCTGTTTTTT. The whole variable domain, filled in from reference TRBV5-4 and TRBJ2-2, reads ETGVTQSPTHLIKTRGQQVTLRCSSQSGHNTVSWYQQALGQGPQFIFQYYREEENGRGNFPPRFSGLQFPNYSSELNVNALELDDSALYLCASSRTDTGELFFGEGSRLTVL.

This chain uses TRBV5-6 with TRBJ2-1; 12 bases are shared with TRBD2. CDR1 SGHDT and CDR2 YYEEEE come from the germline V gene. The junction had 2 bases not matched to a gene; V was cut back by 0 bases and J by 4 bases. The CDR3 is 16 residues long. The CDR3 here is CASSLGTSGTYNEQFF. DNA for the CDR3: TGTGCCAGCAGCTTGGGGACTAGCGGGACTTACAATGAGCAGTTCTTC.

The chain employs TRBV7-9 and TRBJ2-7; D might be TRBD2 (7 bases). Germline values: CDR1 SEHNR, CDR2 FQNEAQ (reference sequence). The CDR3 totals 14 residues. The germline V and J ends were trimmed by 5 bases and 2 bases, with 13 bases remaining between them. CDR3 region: CASSGTGGTYEQYF. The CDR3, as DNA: TGTGCCAGCAGCGGGACGGGGGGCACCTACGAGCAGTACTTC.

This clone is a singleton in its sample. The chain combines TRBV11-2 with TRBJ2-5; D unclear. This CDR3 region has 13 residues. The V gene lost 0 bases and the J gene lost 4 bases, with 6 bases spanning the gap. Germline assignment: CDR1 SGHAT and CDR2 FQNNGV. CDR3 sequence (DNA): TGTGCCAGCAGCTTAGAGGGCCCAGAGACCCAGTACTTC. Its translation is CASSLEGPETQYF.

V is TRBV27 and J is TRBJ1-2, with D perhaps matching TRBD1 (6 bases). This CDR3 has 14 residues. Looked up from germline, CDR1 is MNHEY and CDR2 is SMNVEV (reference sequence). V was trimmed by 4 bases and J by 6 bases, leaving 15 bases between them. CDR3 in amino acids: CASSSERGGNGYTF. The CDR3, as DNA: TGTGCCAGCAGTTCCGAGCGGGGGGGCAATGGCTACACCTTC.

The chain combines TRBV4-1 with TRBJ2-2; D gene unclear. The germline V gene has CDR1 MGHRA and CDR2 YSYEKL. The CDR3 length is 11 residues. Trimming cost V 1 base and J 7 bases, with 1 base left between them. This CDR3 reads CASSQGGELFF. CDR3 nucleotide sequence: TGCGCCAGCAGCCAAGGCGGGGAGCTGTTTTTT.

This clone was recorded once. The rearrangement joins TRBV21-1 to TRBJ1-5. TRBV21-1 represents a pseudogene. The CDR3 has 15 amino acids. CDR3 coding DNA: TGTGCCAGCATCAGAGGAGGGCAGGGTAATCAGCCCCAGCATTTT. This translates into CASIRGGQGNQPQHF.

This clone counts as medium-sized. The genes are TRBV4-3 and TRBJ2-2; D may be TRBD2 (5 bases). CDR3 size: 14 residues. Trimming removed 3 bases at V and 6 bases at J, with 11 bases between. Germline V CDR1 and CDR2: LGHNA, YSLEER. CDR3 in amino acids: CASSHGVGAGELFF. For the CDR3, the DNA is TGCGCCAGCAGCCACGGGGTCGGGGCCGGGGAGCTGTTTTTT.

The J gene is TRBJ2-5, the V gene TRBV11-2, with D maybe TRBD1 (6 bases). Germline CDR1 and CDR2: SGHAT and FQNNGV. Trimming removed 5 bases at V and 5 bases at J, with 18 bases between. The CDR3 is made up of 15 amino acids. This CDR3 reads CASSPRILGAETQYF. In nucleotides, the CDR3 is TGTGCCAGCAGCCCGCGTATTTTGGGGGCGGAGACCCAGTACTTC.

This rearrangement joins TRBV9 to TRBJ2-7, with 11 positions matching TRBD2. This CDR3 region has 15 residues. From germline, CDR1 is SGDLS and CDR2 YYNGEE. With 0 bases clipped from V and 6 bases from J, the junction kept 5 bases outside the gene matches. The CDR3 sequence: CASSVAEGTSGEQYF. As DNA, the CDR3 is TGTGCCAGCAGCGTAGCTGAGGGGACTAGCGGCGAGCAGTACTTC.

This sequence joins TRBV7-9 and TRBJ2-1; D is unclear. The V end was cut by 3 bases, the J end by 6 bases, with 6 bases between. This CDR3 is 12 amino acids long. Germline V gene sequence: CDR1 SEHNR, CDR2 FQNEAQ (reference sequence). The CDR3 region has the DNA TGTGCCAGCAGCTTTGGTCCCAATGAGCAGTTCTTC. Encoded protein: CASSFGPNEQFF. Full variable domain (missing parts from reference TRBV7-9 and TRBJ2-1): DTGVSQNPRHKITKRGQNVTFRCDPISEHNRLYWYRQTLGQGPEFLTYFQNEAQLEKSRLLSDRFSAERPKGSFSTLEIQRTEQGDSAMYLCASSFGPNEQFFGPGTRLTVL.

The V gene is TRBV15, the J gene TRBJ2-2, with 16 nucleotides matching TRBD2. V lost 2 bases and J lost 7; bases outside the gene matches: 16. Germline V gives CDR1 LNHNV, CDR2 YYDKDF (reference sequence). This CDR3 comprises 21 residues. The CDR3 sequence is CATSRLGLAGGARSRHGELFF. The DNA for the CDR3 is TGTGCCACCAGCAGACTGGGACTAGCGGGGGGGGCCAGATCTCGCCACGGGGAGCTGTTTTTT.

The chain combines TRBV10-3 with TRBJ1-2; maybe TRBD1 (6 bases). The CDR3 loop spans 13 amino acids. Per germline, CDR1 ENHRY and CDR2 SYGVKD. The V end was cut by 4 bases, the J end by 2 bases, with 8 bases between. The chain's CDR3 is CAISGGQNYGYTF. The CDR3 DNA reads TGTGCCATCAGTGGTGGACAGAACTATGGCTACACCTTC.

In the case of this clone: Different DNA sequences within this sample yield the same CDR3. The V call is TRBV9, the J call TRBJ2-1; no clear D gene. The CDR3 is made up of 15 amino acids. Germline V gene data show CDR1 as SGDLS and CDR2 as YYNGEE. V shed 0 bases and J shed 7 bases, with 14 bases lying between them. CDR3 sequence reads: CASSVASGPQNEQFF. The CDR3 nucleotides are TGTGCCAGCAGCGTAGCCTCCGGGCCTCAAAATGAGCAGTTCTTC.

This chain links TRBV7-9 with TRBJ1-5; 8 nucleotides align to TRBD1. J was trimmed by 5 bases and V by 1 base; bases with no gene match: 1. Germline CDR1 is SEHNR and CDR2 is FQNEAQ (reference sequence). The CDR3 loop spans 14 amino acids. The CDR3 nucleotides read TGTGCCAGCAGCTTAGAGACAGGGGATCAGCCCCAGCATTTT. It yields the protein CASSLETGDQPQHF.

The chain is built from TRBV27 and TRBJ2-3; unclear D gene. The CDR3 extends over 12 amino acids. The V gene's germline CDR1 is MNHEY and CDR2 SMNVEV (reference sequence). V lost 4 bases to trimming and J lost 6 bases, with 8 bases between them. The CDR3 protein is CASSSLVDTQYF. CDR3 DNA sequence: TGTGCCAGCAGTTCCCTAGTCGATACGCAGTATTTT.

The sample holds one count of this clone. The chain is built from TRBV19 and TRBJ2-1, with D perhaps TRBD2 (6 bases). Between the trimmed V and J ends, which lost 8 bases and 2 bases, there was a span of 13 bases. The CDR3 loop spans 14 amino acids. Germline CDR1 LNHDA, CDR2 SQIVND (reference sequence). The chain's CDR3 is CASQTSTAYNEQFF. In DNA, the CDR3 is TGTGCCAGTCAAACTAGCACGGCCTACAATGAGCAGTTCTTC.

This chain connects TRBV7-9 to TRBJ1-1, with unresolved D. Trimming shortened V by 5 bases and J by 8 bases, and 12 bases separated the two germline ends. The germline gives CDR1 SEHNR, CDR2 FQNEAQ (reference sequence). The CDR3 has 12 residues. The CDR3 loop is CASSPSLREAFF. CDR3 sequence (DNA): TGTGCCAGCAGCCCGTCGTTAAGGGAAGCTTTCTTT.

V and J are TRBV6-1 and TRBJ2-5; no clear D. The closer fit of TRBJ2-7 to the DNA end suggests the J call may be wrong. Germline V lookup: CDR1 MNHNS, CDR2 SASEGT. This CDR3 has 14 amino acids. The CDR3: CASSVMGLPYEQYF. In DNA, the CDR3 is TGTGCCAGCAGTGTAATGGGTCTTCCCTACGAGCAGTACTTC.

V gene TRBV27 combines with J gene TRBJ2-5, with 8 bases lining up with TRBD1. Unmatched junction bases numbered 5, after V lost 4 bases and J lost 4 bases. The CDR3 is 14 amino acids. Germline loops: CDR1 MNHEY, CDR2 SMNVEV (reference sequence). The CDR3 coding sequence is TGTGCCAGCAGTTCCTATCAGGGGGCAGAGACCCAGTACTTC. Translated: CASSSYQGAETQYF.

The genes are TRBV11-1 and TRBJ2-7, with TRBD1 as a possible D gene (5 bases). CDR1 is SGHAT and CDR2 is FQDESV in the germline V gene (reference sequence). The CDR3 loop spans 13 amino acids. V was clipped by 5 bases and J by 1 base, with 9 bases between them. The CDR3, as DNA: TGTGCCAGCAGCGCCAGGGATTCCTACGAGCAGTACTTC. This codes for CASSARDSYEQYF.

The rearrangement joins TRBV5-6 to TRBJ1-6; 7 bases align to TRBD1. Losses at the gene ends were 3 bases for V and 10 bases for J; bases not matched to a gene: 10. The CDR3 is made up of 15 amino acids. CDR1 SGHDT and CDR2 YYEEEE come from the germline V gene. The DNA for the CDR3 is TGTGCCAGCAGCTCCACCGACAGGGCCGGCTCACCCCTCCACTTT. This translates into CASSSTDRAGSPLHF.

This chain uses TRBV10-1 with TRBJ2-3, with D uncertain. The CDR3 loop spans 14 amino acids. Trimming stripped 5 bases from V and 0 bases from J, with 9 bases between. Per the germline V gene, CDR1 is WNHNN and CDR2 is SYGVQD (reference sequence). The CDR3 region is CASSPQVSTDTQYF. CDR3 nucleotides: TGCGCCAGCAGTCCGCAGGTTAGCACAGATACGCAGTATTTT.

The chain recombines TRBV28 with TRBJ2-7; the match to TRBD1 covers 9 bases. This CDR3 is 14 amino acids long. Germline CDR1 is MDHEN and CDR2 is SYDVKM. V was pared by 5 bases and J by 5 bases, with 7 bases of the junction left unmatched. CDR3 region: CASSPSGTGNEQYF. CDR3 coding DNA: TGTGCCAGCAGTCCCTCCGGGACAGGGAACGAGCAGTACTTC.

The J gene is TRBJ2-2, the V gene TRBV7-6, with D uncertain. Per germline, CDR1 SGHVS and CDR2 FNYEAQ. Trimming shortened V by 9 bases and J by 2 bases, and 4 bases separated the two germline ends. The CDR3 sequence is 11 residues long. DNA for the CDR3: TGTGCCAGTGGAAACACCGGGGAGCTGTTTTTT. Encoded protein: CASGNTGELFF. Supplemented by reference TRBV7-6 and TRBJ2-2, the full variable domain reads GAGVSQSPRYKVTKRGQDVALRCDPISGHVSLYWYRQALGQGPEFLTYFNYEAQQDKSGLPNDRFSAERPEGSISTLTIQRTEQRDSAMYRCASGNTGELFFGEGSRLTVL.